This record covers a single T cell receptor (beta chain). Its target is unknown. This CDR3 comprises 13 residues. Germline V gene data show CDR1 as SGHRS and CDR2 as YFSETQ. V was trimmed by 4 bases and J by 3 bases, leaving 11 bases between them. This entry belongs to a study of T cell responses to AZD1222 COVID-19 vaccine. Whole-study results and caveats: Females outnumbered males among donors, who were mostly white British; clonal diversity was possibly underestimated.

Only in-frame clones appear in the TCRdb table, and some are missing; sequencing was by immunoSEQ multiplex PCR. This sample has about 92,000 clones, with more than 75% found just once. This rearrangement joins TRBV5-1 to TRBJ2-7; tentatively, D is TRBD1 or TRBD2 (5 bases each). The TCR was taken from an adult in good health. Sequences were derived from peripheral blood, sampled on day 0 of AZD1222 vaccination. This CDR3 is CASSTRDGYEQYF. CDR3 sequence (DNA): TGCGCCAGCAGCACCCGGGACGGCTACGAGCAGTACTTC.